The 3 T cell receptor beta chains given below trace back to one sample, sequenced in a study of CD8+ T cells in alopecia areata. Sequencing used cDNA as its template, made by extracting RNA and reverse transcribing it. Produced via immunoSEQ multiplex PCR; TCRdb's table is partial and in-frame only. Of 100,000 to 150,000 clones in the sample, 49% are singletons; the top ten hold approximately 19%. The input for sequencing was CD8+ T cells sorted from blood, taken at week 0. The receptors come from a human donor with alopecia areata.

This chain links TRBV5-1 with TRBJ2-7, with 9 bases aligning to TRBD1. CDR1 is SGHRS and CDR2 is YFSETQ in the germline V gene. Trimming removed 4 bases from V and 4 bases from J; junction bases left unmatched: 9. This CDR3 spans 15 amino acids. The CDR3 nucleotides read TGCGCCAGCAGCCCCTTCATCGGACAGGGGTACGAGCAGTACTTC. It yields the protein CASSPFIGQGYEQYF.

This clone was picked up a small number of times. The rearrangement joins TRBV19 to TRBJ2-2, with 7 bases that match TRBD1. The CDR3 has 13 amino acids. Germline V gene lookup returns CDR1 LNHDA and CDR2 SQIVND (reference sequence). V lost 10 bases and J lost 6; bases outside the gene matches: 8. In nucleotides, the CDR3 is TGTGCCACGCAAATACAGGGGTCCGGGGAGCTGTTTTTT. Translated, it gives CATQIQGSGELFF.

The CDR3 protein is CASSFYRGRETQYF. The CDR3 DNA follows: TGTGCCAGCAGTTTCTACAGGGGTCGGGAGACCCAGTACTTC. This sequence joins TRBV6-5 and TRBJ2-5, with 7 nucleotides matching TRBD1. Germline V gives CDR1 MNHEY, CDR2 SVGAGI. J lost 5 bases, V lost 4 bases, and 7 bases had no gene match. The CDR3 extends over 14 amino acids.